This passage covers 26 T cell receptor beta chains from one sample sequenced in a study of blood T cell repertoires in COVID-19. Here immunoSEQ multiplex PCR was the method, and the copy in TCRdb shows in-frame clones only, minus some. The data hold 110,000 to 150,000 clones, with about four fifths observed a single time. The sample was PBMCs or T cells enriched from blood (not recorded which). The origin of the receptors is a man between 50 and 59 years old who had recovered from COVID-19.

The chain uses TRBV19 and TRBJ2-1, with 12 bases aligning to TRBD1. The ends lost 9 bases at V and 4 bases at J; junction bases unmatched: 10. The CDR3 sequence is 16 residues long. CDR1 LNHDA and CDR2 SQIVND come from the germline V gene (reference sequence). The CDR3 is CASSGTGGLPYNEQFF. CDR3 nucleotide sequence: TGTGCCAGCAGTGGGACAGGGGGCTTACCTTACAATGAGCAGTTCTTC.

This chain uses TRBV15 with TRBJ1-6; 7 bases match TRBD1. Germline V CDR1 and CDR2: LNHNV, YYDKDF (reference sequence). With V trimmed by 1 base and J by 5 bases, 8 bases remained unmatched. CDR3 size: 17 residues. CDR3 DNA sequence: TGTGCCACCAGCAGAGTTCCCATGGGGACAGATAATTCACCCCTCCACTTT. Protein: CATSRVPMGTDNSPLHF.

This clone was seen a handful of times. The chain is built from TRBV7-9 and TRBJ1-2; D may be TRBD1 (5 bases). Trimming pared 11 bases from V and 6 bases from J, leaving 10 bases between. This CDR3 comprises 10 residues. Germline loops: CDR1 SEHNR, CDR2 FQNEAQ (reference sequence). CDR3 nucleotides: TGTGCCGTGACAGAAAATGGCTACACCTTC. Translating it yields CAVTENGYTF.

In DNA form, the CDR3 reads TGTGCCAGCTCTCGACAAGGACAGGGTCCGGGGGGGGCCAACGTCCTGACTTTC. Protein product: CASSRQGQGPGGANVLTF. The rearrangement links TRBV18 to TRBJ2-6; 8 positions match TRBD1. Germline trimming cut 6 bases from V and 4 bases from J; bases unmatched to any gene: 14. The CDR3 is 18 amino acids. From germline, CDR1 is KGHSH and CDR2 LQKENI. The full variable domain, its missing parts supplied by reference TRBV18 and TRBJ2-6, is NAGVMQNPRHLVRRRGQEARLRCSPMKGHSHVYWYRQLPEEGLKFMVYLQKENIIDESGMPKERFSAEFPKEGPSILRIQQVVRGDSAAYFCASSRQGQGPGGANVLTFGAGSRLTVL.

The genes are TRBV19 and TRBJ1-5; D perhaps matches TRBD1 (6 bases). Germline CDR1 is LNHDA and CDR2 is SQIVND (reference sequence). V was clipped by 9 bases and J by 0 bases, with 12 bases between them. The CDR3 has 14 residues. In DNA, the CDR3 is TGTGCCAGCGGACAGTCCCATAGCAATCAGCCCCAGCATTTT. It is translated as CASGQSHSNQPQHF.

The chain combines TRBV2 with TRBJ2-2, with D unclear. Trimming pared 4 bases from V and 0 bases from J, leaving 6 bases between. This CDR3 has 14 amino acids. In germline, CDR1 is SNHLY, CDR2 FYNNEI. The CDR3 here is CASSAVTNTGELFF. In DNA form, the CDR3 reads TGTGCCAGCAGTGCGGTTACGAACACCGGGGAGCTGTTTTTT. Complete variable domain (other parts from reference TRBV2 and TRBJ2-2): EPEVTQTPSHQVTQMGQEVILRCVPISNHLYFYWYRQILGQKVEFLVSFYNNEISEKSEIFDDQFSVERPDGSNFTLKIRSTKLEDSAMYFCASSAVTNTGELFFGEGSRLTVL.

This chain connects TRBV3-1 (or the pseudogene TRBV3-2) to TRBJ1-1; D is perhaps TRBD1 (5 bases). Germline V lookup: CDR1 LGHDT, CDR2 YNNKEL (reference sequence). This CDR3 comprises 13 residues. The V gene lost 3 bases and the J gene lost 4 bases, with 9 bases spanning the gap. This CDR3 is CASSQWGSTEAFF. CDR3 coding DNA: TGTGCCAGCAGCCAGTGGGGCAGCACTGAAGCTTTCTTT.

The V and J genes are TRBV3-1 (or the pseudogene TRBV3-2) and TRBJ1-4; D is unclear. V lost 0 bases to trimming and J lost 6 bases, with 8 bases between them. The CDR3 has 14 residues. Germline V lookup: CDR1 LGHDT, CDR2 YNNKEL (reference sequence). The CDR3 reads CASSQDQADEKLFF. The CDR3 nucleotides read TGTGCCAGCAGCCAAGACCAGGCCGATGAAAAACTGTTTTTT.

The chain combines TRBV7-9 with TRBJ1-1, with 11 bases lining up with TRBD1. V lost 5 bases and J lost 11; bases outside the gene matches: 10. The CDR3 covers 14 residues. Germline-derived CDR1 and CDR2 are SEHNR and FQNEAQ (reference sequence). The CDR3 nucleotides read TGTGCCAGCAGCGCGTCCGGGACAGGGGGTCTCGCTTTCTTT. It translates to CASSASGTGGLAFF.

The rearrangement links TRBV10-3 to TRBJ1-1, with D possibly matching TRBD1 (6 bases). The CDR3 contains 13 residues. Germline V gene sequence: CDR1 ENHRY, CDR2 SYGVKD. The V end was cut by 8 bases, the J end by 4 bases, with 14 bases between. CDR3 coding DNA: TGTGCCATCCGCAACAGGGACCCCACTGAAGCTTTCTTT. Its translation: CAIRNRDPTEAFF.

A few counts support this clone. The chain combines TRBV6-5 with TRBJ2-3; TRBD2 is a possible D gene (6 bases). Germline CDR1 and CDR2: MNHEY and SVGAGI. The ends were cut back, 8 bases at V and 0 bases at J, with 15 bases in the middle. CDR3 size: 15 residues. CDR3 region: CASSRGMSSTDTQYF. CDR3 coding DNA: TGTGCCAGCTCCCGGGGGATGTCTAGCACAGATACGCAGTATTTT.

The rearrangement joins TRBV18 to TRBJ2-7; TRBD1 aligns across 7 bases. The J segment lost 0 bases and the V segment lost 3 bases, leaving 2 bases of the junction unmatched. This CDR3 has 14 amino acids. CDR1 is KGHSH and CDR2 is LQKENI in the germline V gene. CDR3 residues: CASSPTGSSYEQYF. The CDR3 coding sequence is TGTGCCAGCTCACCGACAGGGAGCTCCTACGAGCAGTACTTC.

The chain carries TRBV7-6 and TRBJ2-1, with 12 positions matching TRBD2. The CDR3 has 16 residues. Germline CDR1 is SGHVS and CDR2 is FNYEAQ. J was trimmed by 7 bases and V by 2 bases; bases with no gene match: 6. The CDR3 sequence: CASSLRLAGVGNEQFF. The CDR3 nucleotides read TGTGCCAGCAGCTTACGACTAGCGGGGGTGGGAAATGAGCAGTTCTTC.

V gene TRBV7-2 combines with J gene TRBJ2-1; 9 nucleotides match TRBD2. CDR1 and CDR2 (germline): SGHTA, FQGNSA. Trimming removed 5 bases from V and 2 bases from J; junction bases left unmatched: 4. There are 15 residues in the CDR3. CDR3 in amino acids: CASSRGGATYNEQFF. For the CDR3, the DNA is TGTGCCAGCAGCCGCGGGGGGGCCACCTACAATGAGCAGTTCTTC.

This clone has just one count. This rearrangement joins TRBV2 to TRBJ1-2, with unresolved D. The CDR3 length is 13 residues. Trimming took 6 bases from V and 4 from J, leaving 12 bases between them. Per germline, CDR1 SNHLY and CDR2 FYNNEI. CDR3 loop: CASSVRDLYGYTF. CDR3 bases: TGTGCCAGCAGCGTCCGGGATCTCTATGGCTACACCTTC.

The chain carries TRBV27 and TRBJ1-1; D remains unclear. Germline CDR1 is MNHEY and CDR2 is SMNVEV (reference sequence). The CDR3 consists of 13 residues. V gave up 5 bases and J gave up 1 base, with 8 bases separating them. The CDR3 sequence is CASSLDSNTEAFF. The CDR3 bases are TGTGCCAGCAGTCTTGACTCGAACACTGAAGCTTTCTTT.

This clone was counted once. At the DNA level, this CDR3 is encoded by other sequences in the same sample as well. The CDR3 sequence: CASSYSTGGYEQYF. DNA of the CDR3: TGTGCCAGCAGTTACTCAACCGGGGGCTACGAGCAGTACTTC. V and J are TRBV6-5 and TRBJ2-7; TRBD2 might be the D (6 bases). Germline-derived CDR1 and CDR2 are MNHEY and SVGAGI. V was pared by 0 bases and J by 3 bases, with 9 bases between. The CDR3 covers 14 residues.

The chain combines TRBV27 with TRBJ2-1, with D maybe TRBD1 (5 bases). Germline-derived CDR1 and CDR2 are MNHEY and SMNVEV (reference sequence). The CDR3 runs to 13 residues. Deletions cut 5 bases from V and 7 bases from J, with 12 bases between. The CDR3 loop reads CASSAPGRNEQFF. DNA for the CDR3: TGTGCCAGCAGTGCCCCAGGGCGGAATGAGCAGTTCTTC.

This chain links TRBV15 with TRBJ2-5; tentatively, D is TRBD2 (5 bases). Germline CDR1 and CDR2: LNHNV and YYDKDF (reference sequence). Deletions cut 3 bases from V and 0 bases from J, with 8 bases between. The CDR3 is made up of 14 amino acids. CDR3 sequence (DNA): TGTGCCACCAGCAGGACGGGATACCAAGAGACCCAGTACTTC. It encodes CATSRTGYQETQYF.

CDR3 sequence (DNA): TGTGCCAGCAGCTTGTGGCTAGCGGGGGGTACAGATACGCAGTATTTT. Its translation is CASSLWLAGGTDTQYF. This chain links TRBV5-4 with TRBJ2-3; 11 nucleotides match TRBD2. The CDR3 is 16 amino acids. Germline V gene sequence: CDR1 SGHNT, CDR2 YYREEE (reference sequence). The V and J ends lost 1 base and 3 bases, in that order; junction bases with no gene match: 4.

The chain combines TRBV6-5 with TRBJ2-5; possibly TRBD1 for D (7 bases). Trimming took 6 bases from V and 5 from J, leaving 13 bases between them. CDR3 length: 13 residues. The germline CDR1 and CDR2 sequences are MNHEY and SVGAGI. This CDR3 is CASRPTGRETQYF. CDR3 coding DNA: TGTGCCAGCAGACCGACAGGGAGGGAGACCCAGTACTTC.

The V gene is TRBV19, the J gene TRBJ1-4; TRBD1 is a possible D gene (5 bases). Germline V lookup: CDR1 LNHDA, CDR2 SQIVND (reference sequence). Trimming took 0 bases from V and 7 from J, leaving 15 bases between them. The CDR3 sequence is 16 residues long. The CDR3 sequence: CASSIDQSWRGEKLFF. CDR3 nucleotides: TGTGCCAGTAGTATAGATCAATCGTGGAGGGGTGAAAAACTGTTTTTT.

Remarks on this clone: Other DNA variants within this sample encode the same CDR3. V gene TRBV28 combines with J gene TRBJ2-1; 12 positions match TRBD2. Unmatched junction bases numbered 0, after V lost 7 bases and J lost 2 bases. CDR3 length: 14 residues. The germline gives CDR1 MDHEN, CDR2 SYDVKM. CDR3 DNA sequence: TGTGCCAGCACTAGCGGGGGGGCCTACAATGAGCAGTTCTTC. Translation gives CASTSGGAYNEQFF.

The chain carries TRBV11-3 and TRBJ2-1; TRBD1 matches at 8 bases. The CDR3 length is 18 residues. The germline gives CDR1 SGHNT, CDR2 YENEEA. V was pared by 0 bases and J by 2 bases, with 9 bases of the junction left unmatched. The CDR3 region has the DNA TGTGCCAGCAGCTTAGATCAAGGAGGGACAGGCACCTACAATGAGCAGTTCTTC. Amino acid sequence: CASSLDQGGTGTYNEQFF.

The chain combines TRBV2 with TRBJ1-2; TRBD1 matches at 7 bases. V lost 5 bases and J lost 6; bases outside the gene matches: 12. The CDR3 totals 15 residues. Germline V CDR1 and CDR2: SNHLY, FYNNEI. CDR3 in DNA: TGTGCCAGCAGTCAGAATCGACAGGGATTGCATGGCTACACCTTC. Encoded protein: CASSQNRQGLHGYTF.

The chain is built from TRBV9 and TRBJ1-1, with D unresolved. The CDR3 runs to 15 residues. Germline V gene sequence: CDR1 SGDLS, CDR2 YYNGEE. V lost 0 bases and J lost 4, with 13 bases in between. The CDR3 sequence is CASSVVQPGGTEAFF. In DNA, the CDR3 is TGTGCCAGCAGCGTAGTGCAGCCGGGAGGCACTGAAGCTTTCTTT. The complete variable domain, with remaining parts taken from reference TRBV9 and TRBJ1-1, reads DSGVTQTPKHLITATGQRVTLRCSPRSGDLSVYWYQQSLDQGLQFLIQYYNGEERAKGNILERFSAQQFPDLHSELNLSSLELGDSALYFCASSVVQPGGTEAFFGQGTRLTVV.